The entry below gives a single T cell receptor (beta chain) sequence along with its context. This entry comes from a study of blood T cell repertoires in COVID-19. Background on the study: Samples taken during acute and convalescent COVID-19 were collected in the United States, Italy and Spain.

CDR3 length equals 14 residues. Trimming took off 7 bases at V and 2 bases at J, with 15 bases between the two ends. Germline lookup yields CDR1 MNHEY and CDR2 SVGAGI. Original analysis: Reference gene primer amplification in the assay estimated nucleated cell counts. TCRdb's table, derived via immunoSEQ multiplex PCR, lists solely in-frame clones and lacks some. D and trimming were read from the DNA, whereas the V and J calls and clone size are those reported in that table. The sample lists 150,000 to 200,000 clones; 86% were seen once. V and J are TRBV6-5 and TRBJ2-7; a weak D match, TRBD2 (6 bases). This receptor was taken from a man aged 65 to 85 with acute or convalescent COVID-19. The source material was peripheral blood. The CDR3 coding sequence is TGTGCCAGCACCAACCCTGGGGGGACCTACGAGCAGTACTTC. Translated, it gives CASTNPGGTYEQYF.